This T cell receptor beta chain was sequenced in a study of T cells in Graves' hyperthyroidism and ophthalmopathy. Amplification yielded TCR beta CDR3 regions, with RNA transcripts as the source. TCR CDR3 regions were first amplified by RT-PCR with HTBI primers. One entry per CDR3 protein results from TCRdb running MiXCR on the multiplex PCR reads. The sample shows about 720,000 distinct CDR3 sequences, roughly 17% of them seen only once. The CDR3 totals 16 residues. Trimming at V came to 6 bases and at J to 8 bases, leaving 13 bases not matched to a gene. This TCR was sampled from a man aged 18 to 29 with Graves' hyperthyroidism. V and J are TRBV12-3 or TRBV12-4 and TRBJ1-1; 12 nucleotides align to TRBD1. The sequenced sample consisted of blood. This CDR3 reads CASRQTGTGGAPEAFF. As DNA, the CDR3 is TGTGCCAGCAGACAAACGGGGACAGGGGGCGCCCCGGAAGCTTTCTTT.